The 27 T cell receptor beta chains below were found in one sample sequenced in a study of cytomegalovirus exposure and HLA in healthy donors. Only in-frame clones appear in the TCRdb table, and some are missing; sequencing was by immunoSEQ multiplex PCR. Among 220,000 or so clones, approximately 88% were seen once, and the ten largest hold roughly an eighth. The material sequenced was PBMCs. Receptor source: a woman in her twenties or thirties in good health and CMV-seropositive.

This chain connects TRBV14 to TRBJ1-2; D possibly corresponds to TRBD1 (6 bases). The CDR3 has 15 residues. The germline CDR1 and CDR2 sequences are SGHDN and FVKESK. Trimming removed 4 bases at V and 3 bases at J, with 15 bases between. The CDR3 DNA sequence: TGTGCCAGCAGCCCCCGCAGGGGTCCGGACTATGGCTACACCTTC. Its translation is CASSPRRGPDYGYTF. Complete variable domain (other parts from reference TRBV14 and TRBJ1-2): EAGVTQFPSHSVIEKGQTVTLRCDPISGHDNLYWYRRVMGKEIKFLLHFVKESKQDESGMPNNRFLAERTGGTYSTLKVQPAELEDSGVYFCASSPRRGPDYGYTFGSGTRLTVV.

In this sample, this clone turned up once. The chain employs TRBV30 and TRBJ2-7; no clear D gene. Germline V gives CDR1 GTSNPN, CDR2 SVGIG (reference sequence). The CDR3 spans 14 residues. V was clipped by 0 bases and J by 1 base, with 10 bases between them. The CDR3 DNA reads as TGTGCCTGGAGTGTTTATAGAGTATCCTACGAGCAGTACTTC. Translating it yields CAWSVYRVSYEQYF.

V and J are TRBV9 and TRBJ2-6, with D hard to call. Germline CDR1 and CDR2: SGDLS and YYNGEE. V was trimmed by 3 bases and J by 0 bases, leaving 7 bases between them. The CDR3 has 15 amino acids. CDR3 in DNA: TGTGCCAGCAGCGCCAGGATCTCTGGGGCCAACGTCCTGACTTTC. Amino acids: CASSARISGANVLTF. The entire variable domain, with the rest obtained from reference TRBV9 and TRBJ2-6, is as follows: DSGVTQTPKHLITATGQRVTLRCSPRSGDLSVYWYQQSLDQGLQFLIQYYNGEERAKGNILERFSAQQFPDLHSELNLSSLELGDSALYFCASSARISGANVLTFGAGSRLTVL.

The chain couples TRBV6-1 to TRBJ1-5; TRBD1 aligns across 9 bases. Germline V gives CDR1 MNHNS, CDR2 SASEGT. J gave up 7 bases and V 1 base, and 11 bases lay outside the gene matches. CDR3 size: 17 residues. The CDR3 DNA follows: TGTGCCAGCAGTGAAGGATGGACAGGGGCGGACGGCCAGCCCCAGCATTTT. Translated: CASSEGWTGADGQPQHF.

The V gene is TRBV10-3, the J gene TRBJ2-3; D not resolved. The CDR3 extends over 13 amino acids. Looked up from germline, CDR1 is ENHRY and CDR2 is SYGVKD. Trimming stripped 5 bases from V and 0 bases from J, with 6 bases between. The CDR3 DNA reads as TGTGCCATCAGTCGAACTAGCACAGATACGCAGTATTTT. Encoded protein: CAISRTSTDTQYF.

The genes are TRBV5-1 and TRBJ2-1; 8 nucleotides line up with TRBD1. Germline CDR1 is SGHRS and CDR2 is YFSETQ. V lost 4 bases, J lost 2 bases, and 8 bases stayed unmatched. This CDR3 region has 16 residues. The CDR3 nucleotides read TGCGCCAGCAGCCCCCGGACAGGGACGGCCTACAATGAGCAGTTCTTC. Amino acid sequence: CASSPRTGTAYNEQFF.

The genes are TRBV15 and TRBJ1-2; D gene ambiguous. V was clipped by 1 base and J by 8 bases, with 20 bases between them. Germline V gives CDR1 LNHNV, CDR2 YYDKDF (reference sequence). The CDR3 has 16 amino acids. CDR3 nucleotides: TGTGCCACCAGCAGAGTATCCGTTAACAGTCTAGGGGGCTACACCTTC. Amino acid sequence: CATSRVSVNSLGGYTF.

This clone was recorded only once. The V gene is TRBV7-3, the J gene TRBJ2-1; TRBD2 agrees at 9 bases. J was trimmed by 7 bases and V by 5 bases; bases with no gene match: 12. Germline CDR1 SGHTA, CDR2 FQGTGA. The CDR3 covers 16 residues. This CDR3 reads CASSRGPAGGPNEQFF. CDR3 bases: TGTGCCAGCAGCCGAGGCCCAGCGGGAGGTCCAAATGAGCAGTTCTTC.

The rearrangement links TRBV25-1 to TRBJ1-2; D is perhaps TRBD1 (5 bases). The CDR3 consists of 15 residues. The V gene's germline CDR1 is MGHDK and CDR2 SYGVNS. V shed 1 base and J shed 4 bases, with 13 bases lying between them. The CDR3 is CASSESRAGGYGYTF. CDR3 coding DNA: TGTGCCAGCAGTGAATCGAGGGCGGGGGGCTATGGCTACACCTTC.

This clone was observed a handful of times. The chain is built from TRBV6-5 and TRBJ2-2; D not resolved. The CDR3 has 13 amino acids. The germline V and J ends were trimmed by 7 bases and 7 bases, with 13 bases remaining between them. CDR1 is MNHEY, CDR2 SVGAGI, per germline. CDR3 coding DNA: TGTGCCAGCACCCAGATGGGCGGCGGGGAGCTGTTTTTT. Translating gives CASTQMGGGELFF.

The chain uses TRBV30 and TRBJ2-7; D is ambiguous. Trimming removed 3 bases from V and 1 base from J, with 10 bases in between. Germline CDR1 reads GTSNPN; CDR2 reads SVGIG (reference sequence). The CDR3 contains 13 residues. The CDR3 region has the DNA TGTGCCTGGAGGGACGCAGCTTCCTACGAGCAGTACTTC. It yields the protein CAWRDAASYEQYF.

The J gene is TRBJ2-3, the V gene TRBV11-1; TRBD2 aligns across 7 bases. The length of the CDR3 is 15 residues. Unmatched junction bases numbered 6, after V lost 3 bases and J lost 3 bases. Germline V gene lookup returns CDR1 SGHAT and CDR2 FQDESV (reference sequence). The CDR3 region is CASSFLADTTDTQYF. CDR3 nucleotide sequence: TGTGCCAGCAGCTTCCTAGCGGACACAACAGATACGCAGTATTTT.

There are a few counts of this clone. The CDR3 loop is CASSLRVGGQPQHF. The DNA for the CDR3 is TGTGCCAGCAGCTTAAGGGTTGGCGGGCAGCCCCAGCATTTT. The chain recombines TRBV7-2 with TRBJ1-5; D is uncertain. Germline assignment: CDR1 SGHTA and CDR2 FQGNSA. Between the trimmed V and J ends, which lost 2 bases and 7 bases, there was a span of 12 bases. The CDR3 sequence is 14 residues long.

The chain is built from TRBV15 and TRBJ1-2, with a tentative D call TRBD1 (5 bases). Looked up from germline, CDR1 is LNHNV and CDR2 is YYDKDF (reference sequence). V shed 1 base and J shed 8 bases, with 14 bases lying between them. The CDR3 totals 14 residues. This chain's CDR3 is CATSRVPGTEGYTF. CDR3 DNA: TGTGCCACCAGCAGAGTACCGGGGACGGAAGGCTACACCTTC.

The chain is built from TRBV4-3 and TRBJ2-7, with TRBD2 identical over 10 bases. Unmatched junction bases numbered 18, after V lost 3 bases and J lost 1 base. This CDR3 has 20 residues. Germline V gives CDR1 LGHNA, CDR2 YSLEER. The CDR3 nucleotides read TGCGCCAGCAGCCATGCTCTAGCGGGAGCGAAAACCCCTCCATCCTACGAGCAGTACTTC. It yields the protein CASSHALAGAKTPPSYEQYF.

Here the CDR3 DNA reads TGCAGCGTTGAAGAATCGATCGGACAGGGTCAGTTCTTC. It codes for CSVEESIGQGQFF. The rearrangement uses TRBV29-1 and TRBJ2-1; the match to TRBD1 covers 8 bases. Germline CDR1 and CDR2: SQVTM and ANQGSEA. The J segment lost 13 bases and the V segment lost 0 bases, leaving 8 bases of the junction unmatched. The CDR3 is 13 residues long.

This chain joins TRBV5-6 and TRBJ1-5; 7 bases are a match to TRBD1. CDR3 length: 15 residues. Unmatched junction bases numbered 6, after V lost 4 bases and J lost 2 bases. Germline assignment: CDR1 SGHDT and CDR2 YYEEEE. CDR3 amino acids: CASSLRDRGNQPQHF. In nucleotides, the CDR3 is TGTGCCAGCAGCCTAAGAGACAGGGGCAATCAGCCCCAGCATTTT.

The CDR3 reads CASSATSGRADTQYF. The CDR3 DNA reads TGTGCCAGCAGCGCGACTAGCGGGAGGGCAGATACGCAGTATTTT. The chain employs TRBV9 and TRBJ2-3; 14 bases line up with TRBD2. The germline V gene encodes CDR1 SGDLS and CDR2 YYNGEE. The CDR3 is made up of 15 amino acids. V gave up 3 bases and J gave up 4 bases; unmatched junction bases: 1.

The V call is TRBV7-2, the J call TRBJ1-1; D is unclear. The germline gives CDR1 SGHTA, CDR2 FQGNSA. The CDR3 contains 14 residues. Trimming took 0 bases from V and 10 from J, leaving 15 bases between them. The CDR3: CASSLALDGTGAFF. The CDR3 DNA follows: TGTGCCAGCAGCTTAGCGCTAGATGGCACGGGAGCTTTCTTT.

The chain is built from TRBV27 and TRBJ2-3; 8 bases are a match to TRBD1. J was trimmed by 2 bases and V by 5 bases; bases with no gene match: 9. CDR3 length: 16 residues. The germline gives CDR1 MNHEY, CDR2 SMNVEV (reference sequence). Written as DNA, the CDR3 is TGTGCCAGCAGTCAGGACCGGGACAGGAACACAGATACGCAGTATTTT. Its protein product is CASSQDRDRNTDTQYF.

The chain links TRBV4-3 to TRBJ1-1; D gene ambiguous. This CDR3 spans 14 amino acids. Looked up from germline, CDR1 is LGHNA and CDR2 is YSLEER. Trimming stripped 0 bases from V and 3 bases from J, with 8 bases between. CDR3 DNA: TGCGCCAGCAGCCAAGACAGTGAAGACACTGAAGCTTTCTTT. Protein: CASSQDSEDTEAFF.

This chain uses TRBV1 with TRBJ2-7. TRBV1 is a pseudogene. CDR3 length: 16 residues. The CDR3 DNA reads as TGCACCAGCAGCGTTGGGGTTCGAGGAGAGGCCTACGAGCAGTACTTC. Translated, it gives CTSSVGVRGEAYEQYF.

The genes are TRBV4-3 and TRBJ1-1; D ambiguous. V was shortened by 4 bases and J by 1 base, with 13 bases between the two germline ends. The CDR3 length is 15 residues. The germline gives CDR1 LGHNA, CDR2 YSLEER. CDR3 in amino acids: CASSLQSRGNTEAFF. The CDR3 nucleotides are TGCGCCAGCAGCCTCCAATCGCGGGGGAACACTGAAGCTTTCTTT.

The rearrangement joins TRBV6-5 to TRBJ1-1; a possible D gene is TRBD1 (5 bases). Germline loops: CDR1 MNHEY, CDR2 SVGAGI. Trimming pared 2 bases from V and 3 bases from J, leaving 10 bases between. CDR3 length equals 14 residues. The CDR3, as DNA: TGTGCCAGCAGTTACGTGGTGGGGCACACTGAAGCTTTCTTT. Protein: CASSYVVGHTEAFF.

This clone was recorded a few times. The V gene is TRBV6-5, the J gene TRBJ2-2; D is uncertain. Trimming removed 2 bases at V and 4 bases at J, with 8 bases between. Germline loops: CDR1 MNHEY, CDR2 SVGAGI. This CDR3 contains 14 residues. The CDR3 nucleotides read TGTGCCAGCAGTTACCGCGTATCCACCGGGGAGCTGTTTTTT. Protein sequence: CASSYRVSTGELFF.

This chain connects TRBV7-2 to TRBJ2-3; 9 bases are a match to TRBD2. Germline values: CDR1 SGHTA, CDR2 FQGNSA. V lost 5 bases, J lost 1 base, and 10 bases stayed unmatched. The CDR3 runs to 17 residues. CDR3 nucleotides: TGTGCCAGCAGCCTCCGGACTAGCGTCTACGGCACAGATACGCAGTATTTT. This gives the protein CASSLRTSVYGTDTQYF.

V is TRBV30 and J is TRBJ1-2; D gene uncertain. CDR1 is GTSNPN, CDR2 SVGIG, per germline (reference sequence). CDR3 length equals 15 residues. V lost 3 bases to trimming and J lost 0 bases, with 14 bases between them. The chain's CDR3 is CAWRTELVSNYGYTF. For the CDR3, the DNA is TGTGCCTGGAGAACAGAACTCGTTTCTAACTATGGCTACACCTTC.